The rows below give T cell receptor beta chains drawn from one sample of a study of human T cells and chemical hapten exposure. A single record per CDR3 protein comes from TCRdb applying MiXCR to the RACE reads. The data show 300,000 to 450,000 distinct CDR3 sequences, about 5.4% seen once. This specimen was whole blood, taken in connection with sensitization to the hapten diphenylcyclopropenone (DPC). Receptors were obtained from a young woman with alopecia areata. Some clones in this sample may be carry-over from other donors' samples. Each CDR3 is given with its conserved first and last residue. D genes are given only for firm matches. Only some rows state a clone size, as once, few, many or a class for expanded clones.

J gene: TRBJ1-5
V gene: TRBV12-3/TRBV12-4
D gene: -
clone size: few
CDR3 protein: CASSLRPGRQPQHF
CDR3 DNA: TGTGCCAGCAGTTTAAGGCCAGGGAGACAGCCCCAGCATTTT

J gene: TRBJ1-1
V gene: TRBV13
D gene: -
clone size: many
CDR3 protein: CASSLYGSMNTEAFF
CDR3 DNA: TGTGCCAGCAGCTTATATGGCAGCATGAACACTGAAGCTTTCTTT

J gene: TRBJ1-2
V gene: TRBV11-2
D gene: -
clone size: -
CDR3 protein: CASSLGDRQGYTF
CDR3 DNA: TGTGCCAGCAGCTTAGGTGACCGACAAGGCTACACCTTC

J gene: TRBJ1-1
V gene: TRBV9
D gene: -
clone size: few
CDR3 protein: CASSVVSGVSRAFF
CDR3 DNA: TGTGCCAGCAGCGTGGTTTCAGGGGTTTCCAGGGCTTTCTTT

J gene: TRBJ1-5
V gene: TRBV5-4
D gene: TRBD1
clone size: many
CDR3 protein: CASSLAGQGGNQPQHF
CDR3 DNA: TGTGCCAGCAGCTTGGCGGGACAGGGTGGCAATCAGCCCCAGCATTTT

J gene: TRBJ1-2
V gene: TRBV29-1
D gene: -
clone size: many
CDR3 protein: CSVEDQWTNYGYTF
CDR3 DNA: TGCAGCGTTGAAGATCAATGGACTAACTATGGCTACACCTTC

J gene: TRBJ2-3
V gene: TRBV12-5
D gene: -
clone size: many
CDR3 protein: CASGWGEPLLFDTQYF
CDR3 DNA: TGTGCTAGTGGTTGGGGGGAACCTCTTTTATTTGATACGCAGTATTTT

J gene: TRBJ2-7
V gene: TRBV4-3
D gene: TRBD2
clone size: -
CDR3 protein: CASSRLTSGVEQYF
CDR3 DNA: TGCGCCAGCAGCCGATTGACTAGCGGGGTCGAGCAGTACTTC

J gene: TRBJ1-2
V gene: TRBV11-2
D gene: -
clone size: -
CDR3 protein: CASSLGLVGGYTF
CDR3 DNA: TGTGCCAGCAGCTTGGGTTTGGTGGGTGGCTACACCTTC

J gene: TRBJ2-5
V gene: TRBV14
D gene: TRBD2
clone size: few
CDR3 protein: CASSQVVGLISGGLQETQYF
CDR3 DNA: TGTGCCAGCAGCCAAGTTGTCGGACTAATCAGCGGGGGCCTCCAAGAGACCCAGTACTTC

J gene: TRBJ1-3
V gene: TRBV15
D gene: TRBD1
clone size: -
CDR3 protein: CATTQDRAGNTIYF
CDR3 DNA: TGTGCCACCACCCAGGACAGGGCAGGAAACACCATATATTTT

J gene: TRBJ2-2
V gene: TRBV4-1
D gene: -
clone size: -
CDR3 protein: CASSQDTGTNTGELFF
CDR3 DNA: TGCGCCAGCAGCCAAGACACAGGGACGAACACCGGGGAGCTGTTTTTT

J gene: TRBJ2-7
V gene: TRBV19
D gene: TRBD1
clone size: many
CDR3 protein: CASSAGTGFYEQYF
CDR3 DNA: TGTGCCAGTAGCGCCGGGACAGGGTTCTACGAGCAGTACTTC

J gene: TRBJ1-5
V gene: TRBV28
D gene: -
clone size: few
CDR3 protein: CASSPPGGHLRNQPQHF
CDR3 DNA: TGTGCCAGCAGCCCCCCCGGGGGACACTTACGCAATCAGCCCCAGCATTTT

J gene: TRBJ2-7
V gene: TRBV6-6
D gene: TRBD1
clone size: many
CDR3 protein: CASSIKGAWEQYF
CDR3 DNA: TGTGCCAGCAGTATAAAGGGGGCGTGGGAGCAGTACTTC

J gene: TRBJ2-7
V gene: TRBV27
D gene: TRBD1
clone size: once
CDR3 protein: CASTSGTGIVEQYF
CDR3 DNA: TGTGCCAGCACCTCCGGGACAGGGATCGTCGAGCAGTACTTC

J gene: TRBJ2-5
V gene: TRBV3-1
D gene: TRBD2
clone size: few
CDR3 protein: CASRLASGEETQYF
CDR3 DNA: TGTGCCAGCAGGTTGGCTAGCGGGGAAGAGACCCAGTACTTC

J gene: TRBJ2-2
V gene: TRBV12-3/TRBV12-4
D gene: -
clone size: -
CDR3 protein: CASSLSPGNTGGELFF
CDR3 DNA: TGTGCCAGCAGTTTATCTCCGGGGAACACGGGCGGGGAGCTGTTTTTT

J gene: TRBJ1-2
V gene: TRBV12-3/TRBV12-4
D gene: -
clone size: many
CDR3 protein: CASRPGHEYGYTF
CDR3 DNA: TGTGCCAGCAGGCCGGGACATGAGTATGGCTACACCTTC

J gene: TRBJ1-6
V gene: TRBV7-9
D gene: TRBD1
clone size: few
CDR3 protein: CASSLPGQGDSPLHF
CDR3 DNA: TGTGCCAGCAGCCTACCGGGACAGGGCGATTCACCCCTCCACTTT

J gene: TRBJ1-1
V gene: TRBV9
D gene: -
clone size: few
CDR3 protein: CASSVVDDTEAFF
CDR3 DNA: TGTGCCAGCAGCGTAGTTGACGACACTGAAGCTTTCTTT

J gene: TRBJ1-5
V gene: TRBV28
D gene: -
clone size: many
CDR3 protein: CASSPRGAGNQPQHF
CDR3 DNA: TGTGCCAGCAGCCCGCGGGGGGCGGGCAATCAGCCCCAGCATTTT

J gene: TRBJ1-5
V gene: TRBV16
D gene: TRBD1
clone size: many
CDR3 protein: CASAVRDRDQPQHF
CDR3 DNA: TGTGCCAGTGCTGTCCGGGACAGGGACCAGCCCCAGCATTTT

J gene: TRBJ1-1
V gene: TRBV6-1
D gene: -
clone size: -
CDR3 protein: CASSRITPTEAFF
CDR3 DNA: TGTGCCAGCAGCCGCATTACCCCCACTGAAGCTTTCTTT

J gene: TRBJ1-5
V gene: TRBV20-1
D gene: -
clone size: many
CDR3 protein: CSARMRAGQPQHF
CDR3 DNA: TGCAGTGCTAGAATGAGGGCCGGGCAGCCCCAGCATTTT

J gene: TRBJ2-7
V gene: TRBV11-2
D gene: -
clone size: few
CDR3 protein: CASSYAGRSYEQYF
CDR3 DNA: TGTGCCAGCAGCTACGCCGGGCGCTCCTACGAGCAGTACTTC

J gene: TRBJ1-5
V gene: TRBV6-5
D gene: -
clone size: few
CDR3 protein: CASSYLSSVPQHF
CDR3 DNA: TGTGCCAGCAGTTACCTTTCATCGGTGCCCCAGCATTTT